The T cell receptor beta chain under discussion was sequenced for a study of blood T cell repertoires in COVID-19. Study-level information: Acute and convalescent COVID-19 samples came from the United States, Italy and Spain. PBMCs, B-cell-depleted T cells, or T cells provided the cDNA or gDNA that made up the material.

In germline, CDR1 is SQVTM, CDR2 ANQGSEA. The CDR3 is 11 residues long. V shed 7 bases and J shed 4 bases, with 8 bases lying between them. The authors' processing: Reference gene primer amplification in the assay estimated nucleated cell counts. Only in-frame clones appear in the TCRdb table, and some are missing; sequencing was by immunoSEQ multiplex PCR. V and J calls and clone size are copied from that table; D and trimming were computed from the DNA. Of fewer than 100,000 clones listed, 86% are singletons. This clone was recorded only once. Specimen: peripheral blood. This chain joins TRBV29-1 and TRBJ1-3; perhaps TRBD1 as D (5 bases). The TCR sequence derives from a man aged 50 or older with acute or convalescent COVID-19. This CDR3 reads CSEQVGNTIYF. CDR3 bases: TGCAGCGAACAGGTGGGAAACACCATATATTTT.